Below are 24 T cell receptor beta chains sequenced from a single sample in a study of CD8 T cells in Susac syndrome. Random hexamers were used to reverse transcribe an amount of about 0.5 to 1 ug RNA. Each CDR3 protein is one row after TCRdb ran MiXCR on the immunoSEQ multiplex PCR reads. The data hold around 140,000 distinct CDR3 sequences, with around 95% observed a single time. The sequenced sample was CD4+ T cells from PBMCs. All receptors derive from a human donor with Susac syndrome.

In this sample, this clonotype turned up once. This chain joins TRBV5-1 and TRBJ1-6; the match to TRBD1 covers 7 bases. CDR1 is SGHRS, CDR2 YFSETQ, per germline. The CDR3 contains 15 residues. Trimming removed 4 bases from V and 9 bases from J; junction bases left unmatched: 10. The CDR3 loop is CASSRTGDLGSPLHF. The CDR3 DNA reads TGCGCCAGCAGCCGGACAGGAGATTTGGGTTCACCCCTCCACTTT.

The chain carries TRBV7-8 and TRBJ2-7; D might be TRBD2 (5 bases). Germline V gene lookup returns CDR1 SGHVS and CDR2 FQNEAQ. Trimming shortened V by 6 bases and J by 4 bases, and 19 bases separated the two germline ends. The CDR3 is made up of 15 amino acids. CDR3 region: CASSRRSAHSYEQYF. The CDR3 DNA reads as TGTGCCAGCAGTCGCCGTAGCGCACATTCTTACGAGCAGTACTTC.

CDR3 residues: CAWSVRRKGEKLFF. The CDR3 nucleotides read TGTGCCTGGAGTGTACGCAGGAAGGGTGAAAAACTGTTTTTT. The gene calls are TRBV30 and TRBJ1-4; D unclear. This CDR3 is 14 amino acids long. V lost 0 bases, J lost 7 bases, and 12 bases lay in between. Germline CDR1 GTSNPN, CDR2 SVGIG (reference sequence). Full variable domain (remainder filled in from reference TRBV30 and TRBJ1-4): SQTIHQWPATLVQPVGSPLSLECTVEGTSNPNLYWYRQAAGRGLQLLFYSVGIGQISSEVPQNLSASRPQDRQFILSSKKLLLSDSGFYLCAWSVRRKGEKLFFGSGTQLSVL.

J is TRBJ2-1 and V is TRBV23-1; D not certain. TRBV23-1 is an ORF for which the function is uncertain. V lost 0 bases and J 8 bases, leaving 11 bases between the germline ends. The CDR3 extends over 14 amino acids. The CDR3 DNA sequence: TGCGCCAGCAGTCAATCGTTTCCAGGCTATGAGCAGTTCTTC. Its translation: CASSQSFPGYEQFF.

The gene calls are TRBV10-3 and TRBJ2-5, with TRBD1 matching over 10 bases. This CDR3 has 14 residues. CDR1 is ENHRY and CDR2 is SYGVKD in the germline V gene. J was trimmed by 3 bases and V by 5 bases; bases with no gene match: 3. Here the CDR3 reads CAISPDRGKETQYF. CDR3 DNA: TGTGCCATCAGTCCGGACAGGGGGAAAGAGACCCAGTACTTC.

This chain joins TRBV12-3 or TRBV12-4 and TRBJ2-5, with TRBD2 identical over 11 bases. The CDR3 totals 18 residues. V trimming: 6 bases; J trimming: 1 base; junction bases outside the gene matches: 13. The CDR3 here is CASSSSVSGGARQETQYF. The CDR3 nucleotides are TGTGCCAGCAGCTCATCGGTTAGCGGGGGGGCCCGCCAAGAGACCCAGTACTTC.

The chain uses TRBV6-2 or TRBV6-3 and TRBJ2-5; a possible D gene is TRBD1 (5 bases). Trimming removed 8 bases at V and 1 base at J, with 14 bases between. The germline CDR1 and CDR2 sequences are MNHEY and SVGEGT. The CDR3 sequence is 14 residues long. In DNA, the CDR3 is TGTGCCAGCCTTGGCGGACAACCCCAAGAGACCCAGTACTTC. Its protein is CASLGGQPQETQYF.

The rearrangement links TRBV10-3 to TRBJ2-5; D not resolved. There are 11 residues in the CDR3. The V end lost 7 bases, the J end lost 4 bases, and 7 bases lay between the germline ends. Germline lookup yields CDR1 ENHRY and CDR2 SYGVKD. The CDR3 DNA follows: TGTGCCATCAATGGGCGAGAGACCCAGTACTTC. It encodes CAINGRETQYF.

The gene calls are TRBV6-6 and TRBJ1-2; D gene uncertain. CDR1 and CDR2 from the germline V gene are MNHNY and SVGAGI (reference sequence). This CDR3 contains 14 residues. Trimming took off 5 bases at V and 0 bases at J, with 10 bases between the two ends. CDR3 bases: TGTGCCAGCAGTCGGCCGGGTTCTAACTATGGCTACACCTTC. It is translated as CASSRPGSNYGYTF.

J is TRBJ1-1 and V is TRBV30, with D perhaps TRBD1 (5 bases). CDR3 length: 17 amino acids. Germline CDR1 reads GTSNPN; CDR2 reads SVGIG (reference sequence). Trimming took off 0 bases at V and 0 bases at J, with 17 bases between the two ends. CDR3 residues: CAWSVIHHSGLNTEAFF. CDR3 sequence (DNA): TGTGCCTGGAGTGTAATTCATCATTCAGGGCTGAACACTGAAGCTTTCTTT.

The chain carries TRBV7-2 and TRBJ2-1; D ambiguous. Germline V CDR1 and CDR2: SGHTA, FQGNSA. Trimming pared 2 bases from V and 9 bases from J, leaving 8 bases between. The CDR3 extends over 12 amino acids. CDR3 amino acids: CASSLTFGEQFF. DNA for the CDR3: TGTGCCAGCAGCTTAACGTTCGGTGAGCAGTTCTTC.

This clonotype was seen only once. V and J are TRBV28 and TRBJ2-7; TRBD2 agrees at 14 bases. Germline trimming cut 8 bases from V and 2 bases from J; bases unmatched to any gene: 8. Germline V gene lookup returns CDR1 MDHEN and CDR2 SYDVKM. The CDR3 is 16 amino acids. In nucleotides, the CDR3 is TGTGCCAGCGGGGGGACTAGCGGGGGCCGTACCTACGAGCAGTACTTC. Amino acids: CASGGTSGGRTYEQYF.

CDR3 DNA: TGTGCCAGCAGTTTATTGGGGGCTGGGGATGGCTACACCTTC. It codes for CASSLLGAGDGYTF. The chain links TRBV28 to TRBJ1-2; a possible D gene is TRBD1 (6 bases). CDR3 length equals 14 residues. Germline-derived CDR1 and CDR2 are MDHEN and SYDVKM. The germline V and J ends were trimmed by 1 base and 6 bases, with 12 bases remaining between them.

Only one count was recorded for this clonotype. CDR3 bases: TGCAGTGCTTCCCCGGGGGGGCCTAATTCACCCCTCCACTTT. Residues: CSASPGGPNSPLHF. The chain recombines TRBV20-1 with TRBJ1-6; tentatively, D is TRBD1 (6 bases). The CDR3 totals 14 residues. The V gene's germline CDR1 is DFQATT and CDR2 SNEGSKA (reference sequence). With 5 bases removed from V and 6 bases from J, the gap between germline ends came to 14 bases.

This clonotype was seen just once. V is TRBV20-1 and J is TRBJ2-7; TRBD2 matches 12 bases. V lost 6 bases, J lost 4 bases, and 7 bases stayed unmatched. The CDR3 covers 14 residues. Germline-derived CDR1 and CDR2 are DFQATT and SNEGSKA (reference sequence). This CDR3 reads CSAIGLAGSYEQYF. In nucleotides, the CDR3 is TGCAGTGCCATAGGACTAGCGGGGTCGTACGAGCAGTACTTC.

The V call is TRBV5-1, the J call TRBJ2-1; 8 bases agree with TRBD2. The CDR3 runs 15 residues. Germline CDR1 and CDR2: SGHRS and YFSETQ. Trimming removed 3 bases from V and 9 bases from J; junction bases left unmatched: 11. The chain's CDR3 is CASSSTRPTSGEQFF. CDR3 coding DNA: TGCGCCAGCAGCTCCACCAGACCTACTAGCGGTGAGCAGTTCTTC. The complete variable domain, with remaining parts taken from reference TRBV5-1 and TRBJ2-1, reads KAGVTQTPRYLIKTRGQQVTLSCSPISGHRSVSWYQQTPGQGLQFLFEYFSETQRNKGNFPGRFSGRQFSNSRSEMNVSTLELGDSALYLCASSSTRPTSGEQFFGPGTRLTVL.

Only a few counts were recorded for this clonotype. This rearrangement joins TRBV9 to TRBJ1-2; no clear D. CDR3 size: 14 residues. Trimming shortened V by 0 bases and J by 0 bases, and 6 bases separated the two germline ends. Germline CDR1 is SGDLS and CDR2 is YYNGEE. DNA of the CDR3: TGTGCCAGCAGCGTAGAGGTTACTAACTATGGCTACACCTTC. Protein: CASSVEVTNYGYTF.

This sequence joins TRBV29-1 and TRBJ1-2, with TRBD1 as a possible D gene (6 bases). V shed 0 bases and J shed 4 bases, with 12 bases lying between them. This CDR3 region has 14 residues. From germline, CDR1 is SQVTM and CDR2 ANQGSEA. The CDR3 coding sequence is TGCAGCGTTGAAGATTGGGGGCAGGCCTATGGCTACACCTTC. It translates to CSVEDWGQAYGYTF.

V gene TRBV6-1 combines with J gene TRBJ2-1; tentatively, D is TRBD2 (5 bases). The CDR3 runs 12 residues. Germline CDR1 reads MNHNS; CDR2 reads SASEGT. Trimming shortened V by 1 base and J by 12 bases, and 10 bases separated the two germline ends. The CDR3 region is CASSEVRTWQFF. The CDR3 DNA reads TGTGCCAGCAGTGAAGTTAGGACTTGGCAGTTCTTC.

This clonotype was seen a few times. This chain joins TRBV18 and TRBJ2-3; D remains ambiguous. The germline V gene has CDR1 KGHSH and CDR2 LQKENI. The CDR3 is made up of 11 amino acids. V was trimmed by 5 bases and J by 2 bases, leaving 2 bases between them. The CDR3 region is CASSDTDTQYF. In DNA form, the CDR3 reads TGTGCCAGCTCAGACACAGATACGCAGTATTTT.

V is TRBV12-3 or TRBV12-4 and J is TRBJ1-1; maybe TRBD1 (5 bases). This CDR3 is 15 amino acids long. With 1 base removed from V and 1 base from J, the gap between germline ends came to 10 bases. The CDR3 sequence: CASSLEQVTNTEAFF. CDR3 DNA sequence: TGTGCCAGCAGTTTAGAACAGGTCACGAACACTGAAGCTTTCTTT.

This chain links TRBV5-1 with TRBJ1-2; maybe TRBD1 (5 bases). The V gene's germline CDR1 is SGHRS and CDR2 YFSETQ. The CDR3 totals 14 residues. Trimming pared 1 base from V and 6 bases from J, leaving 13 bases between. In nucleotides, the CDR3 is TGCGCCAGCAGCTTGAGATGGGGGAAGGATGGCTACACCTTC. This translates into CASSLRWGKDGYTF.

This chain links TRBV10-3 with TRBJ2-5; D gene uncertain. The CDR3 contains 13 residues. V was clipped by 8 bases and J by 4 bases, with 14 bases between them. Germline V gene lookup returns CDR1 ENHRY and CDR2 SYGVKD. CDR3 bases: TGTGCCATCGCGGTGACTTTGAGAGAGACCCAGTACTTC. Its translation is CAIAVTLRETQYF.

The CDR3 loop is CSAKDPRGNQPQHF. The CDR3 DNA reads TGCAGTGCTAAAGACCCTCGGGGCAATCAGCCCCAGCATTTT. This chain links TRBV20-1 with TRBJ1-5; D unresolved. The CDR3 totals 14 residues. V gave up 4 bases and J gave up 2 bases, with 12 bases separating them. Germline V lookup: CDR1 DFQATT, CDR2 SNEGSKA (reference sequence).